Below are 5 T cell receptor beta chains sequenced from a single sample in a study of shared T cell receptors in the human thymus. Profiled with immunoSEQ multiplex PCR; TCRdb holds only in-frame clones, not every one. The sample lists some 660,000 clones, more than 70% occurring once. A further study also used this sample, focusing on human thymus T cells.

The sequenced sample consisted of thymocytes. The receptors were gathered from a boy under two years old with a congenital heart defect.

V gene TRBV5-1 combines with J gene TRBJ1-3; D uncertain. This CDR3 is 15 amino acids long. Trimming took off 7 bases at V and 2 bases at J, with 16 bases between the two ends. The V gene's germline CDR1 is SGHRS and CDR2 YFSETQ. The CDR3 region is CASASGGSAGNTIYF. CDR3 nucleotides: TGCGCCAGCGCCTCGGGAGGGTCCGCTGGAAACACCATATATTTT.

This chain joins TRBV4-3 and TRBJ2-3; D might be TRBD2 (7 bases). The germline CDR1 and CDR2 sequences are LGHNA and YSLEER. V was cut by 1 base and J by 6 bases, with 20 bases left in between. CDR3 length equals 17 residues. CDR3 nucleotides: TGCGCCAGCAGCCAAGGTGATCCGGGGGGCGGTATGGATACGCAGTATTTT. This encodes CASSQGDPGGGMDTQYF.

The V call is TRBV14, the J call TRBJ2-7, with 9 bases fitting TRBD1. Trimming took 1 base from V and 4 from J; bases not matched to a gene: 5. This CDR3 comprises 15 residues. Germline CDR1 and CDR2: SGHDN and FVKESK. The CDR3: CASSQAGTGKYEQYF. Here the CDR3 DNA reads TGTGCCAGCAGCCAAGCGGGGACAGGGAAATACGAGCAGTACTTC. Variable domain in full (rest from reference TRBV14 and TRBJ2-7): EAGVTQFPSHSVIEKGQTVTLRCDPISGHDNLYWYRRVMGKEIKFLLHFVKESKQDESGMPNNRFLAERTGGTYSTLKVQPAELEDSGVYFCASSQAGTGKYEQYFGPGTRLTVT.

The genes are TRBV5-6 and TRBJ2-7; D may be TRBD1 (6 bases). Trimming took off 0 bases at V and 6 bases at J, with 7 bases between the two ends. In germline, CDR1 is SGHDT, CDR2 YYEEEE. This CDR3 contains 12 residues. CDR3 sequence (DNA): TGTGCCAGCAGCTTGGTAGGGGGCGAGCAGTACTTC. Protein: CASSLVGGEQYF. The full variable domain, in which reference TRBV5-6 and TRBJ2-7 provide the parts outside the CDR3, is DAGVTQSPTHLIKTRGQQVTLRCSPKSGHDTVSWYQQALGQGPQFIFQYYEEEERQRGNFPDRFSGHQFPNYSSELNVNALLLGDSALYLCASSLVGGEQYFGPGTRLTVT.

This chain uses TRBV2 with TRBJ1-3, with 7 bases matching TRBD1. V lost 3 bases to trimming and J lost 5 bases; unmatched junction nucleotides: 10. The CDR3 runs 16 residues. CDR1 and CDR2 from the germline V gene are SNHLY and FYNNEI. CDR3 sequence: CASSDPGQILRNTIYF. The DNA of the CDR3 is TGTGCCAGCAGTGATCCGGGACAGATTTTGCGAAACACCATATATTTT. Variable domain in full (rest from reference TRBV2 and TRBJ1-3): EPEVTQTPSHQVTQMGQEVILRCVPISNHLYFYWYRQILGQKVEFLVSFYNNEISEKSEIFDDQFSVERPDGSNFTLKIRSTKLEDSAMYFCASSDPGQILRNTIYFGEGSWLTVV.